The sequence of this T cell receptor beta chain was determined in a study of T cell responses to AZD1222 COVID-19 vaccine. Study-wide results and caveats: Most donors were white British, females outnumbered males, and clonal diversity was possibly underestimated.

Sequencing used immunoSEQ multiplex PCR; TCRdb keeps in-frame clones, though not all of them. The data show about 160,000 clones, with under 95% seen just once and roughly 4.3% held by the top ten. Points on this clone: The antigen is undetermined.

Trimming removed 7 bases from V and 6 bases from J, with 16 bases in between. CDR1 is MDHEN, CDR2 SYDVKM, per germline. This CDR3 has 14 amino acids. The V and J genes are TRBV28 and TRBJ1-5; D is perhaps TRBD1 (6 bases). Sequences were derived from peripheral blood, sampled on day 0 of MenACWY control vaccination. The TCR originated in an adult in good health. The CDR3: CASTKITGFQPQHF. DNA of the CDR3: TGTGCCAGCACCAAAATCACAGGGTTTCAGCCCCAGCATTTT.